Below are 8 T cell receptor beta chains sequenced from a single sample in a study of cytomegalovirus exposure and HLA in healthy donors. The PCR had 60 Vbeta and 13 Jbeta primers. Sequencing was performed with immunoSEQ multiplex PCR; in TCRdb, only in-frame clones are kept and a portion is missing. The sample has 150,000 to 200,000 clones; 81% are singletons. The sample was PBMCs. The receptors were sampled from a man between 50 and 59 years old in good health and CMV-seropositive.

The chain couples TRBV19 to TRBJ1-5, with no clear D. Per the germline V gene, CDR1 is LNHDA and CDR2 is SQIVND (reference sequence). This CDR3 region has 14 residues. Trimming left V 4 bases short and J 2 bases short, with 9 bases between. The CDR3 sequence: CASSTRSGNQPQHF. Written as DNA, the CDR3 is TGTGCCAGTAGTACGAGGTCGGGCAATCAGCCCCAGCATTTT.

The chain employs TRBV19 and TRBJ2-1; 8 nucleotides agree with TRBD2. From germline, CDR1 is LNHDA and CDR2 SQIVND (reference sequence). This CDR3 spans 14 amino acids. With 6 bases clipped from V and 5 bases from J, the junction kept 6 bases outside the gene matches. The DNA of the CDR3 is TGTGCCAGTAGACGACTAGCGAGCGACAATGAGCAGTTCTTC. It is translated as CASRRLASDNEQFF. Supplemented by reference TRBV19 and TRBJ2-1, the full variable domain reads DGGITQSPKYLFRKEGQNVTLSCEQNLNHDAMYWYRQDPGQGLRLIYYSQIVNDFQKGDIAEGYSVSREKKESFPLTVTSAQKNPTAFYLCASRRLASDNEQFFGPGTRLTVL.

This chain joins TRBV29-1 and TRBJ1-2; tentative D call: TRBD1 (5 bases). The ends were cut back, 3 bases at V and 6 bases at J, with 23 bases in the middle. Germline V gene sequence: CDR1 SQVTM, CDR2 ANQGSEA. The CDR3 extends over 16 amino acids. CDR3 DNA: TGCAGCGTTGATTCTCCATTCAGGGTTGTAAAGGATGGCTACACCTTC. This encodes CSVDSPFRVVKDGYTF.

The V gene is TRBV11-2, the J gene TRBJ2-1; D perhaps matches TRBD2 (6 bases). V was pared by 2 bases and J by 9 bases, with 14 bases between. This CDR3 is 14 amino acids long. The germline CDR1 and CDR2 sequences are SGHAT and FQNNGV. The CDR3, as DNA: TGTGCCAGCAGCTTACTCATACTAGCCGGTGAGCAGTTCTTC. Translating gives CASSLLILAGEQFF.

The J gene is TRBJ1-2, the V gene TRBV9, with 10 positions matching TRBD1. CDR1 is SGDLS and CDR2 is YYNGEE in the germline V gene. CDR3 length: 18 amino acids. The ends lost 4 bases at V and 5 bases at J; junction bases unmatched: 17. DNA of the CDR3: TGTGCCAGCAGCCTATCGAGGACAGGGGGACACGAATCATATGGCTACACCTTC. This codes for CASSLSRTGGHESYGYTF. Supplemented by reference TRBV9 and TRBJ1-2, the full variable domain reads DSGVTQTPKHLITATGQRVTLRCSPRSGDLSVYWYQQSLDQGLQFLIQYYNGEERAKGNILERFSAQQFPDLHSELNLSSLELGDSALYFCASSLSRTGGHESYGYTFGSGTRLTVV.

V and J are TRBV9 and TRBJ1-2, with D hard to call. In germline, CDR1 is SGDLS, CDR2 YYNGEE. CDR3 size: 14 residues. Trimming pared 1 base from V and 4 bases from J, leaving 11 bases between. CDR3 sequence: CASSVSAGLYGYTF. The CDR3 coding sequence is TGTGCCAGCAGCGTAAGCGCGGGTCTCTATGGCTACACCTTC. The complete variable domain, with remaining parts taken from reference TRBV9 and TRBJ1-2, reads DSGVTQTPKHLITATGQRVTLRCSPRSGDLSVYWYQQSLDQGLQFLIQYYNGEERAKGNILERFSAQQFPDLHSELNLSSLELGDSALYFCASSVSAGLYGYTFGSGTRLTVV.

The chain couples TRBV13 to TRBJ2-1; 8 nucleotides match TRBD2. V dropped 4 bases and J dropped 2; count of bases not matched to a gene: 7. Germline V CDR1 and CDR2: PRHDT, FYEKMQ (reference sequence). This CDR3 comprises 16 residues. CDR3 nucleotide sequence: TGTGCCAGCAGCTCCGAAGAACTAGCGGCCTACAATGAGCAGTTCTTC. This codes for CASSSEELAAYNEQFF.

This sequence joins TRBV19 and TRBJ1-6; 7 nucleotides match TRBD1. V shed 3 bases, J shed 11 bases, and the junction held 7 bases outside the gene matches. This CDR3 has 14 residues. CDR1 and CDR2 (germline): LNHDA, SQIVND (reference sequence). The CDR3 spells CASSISQGVAPLHF. CDR3 in DNA: TGTGCCAGTAGTATTTCGCAGGGGGTTGCACCCCTCCACTTT.